This T cell receptor beta chain was recovered during a study of blood T cell repertoires in COVID-19. Study-level information: COVID-19 samples, acute and convalescent, were from the United States, Italy and Spain.

Method: immunoSEQ multiplex PCR; TCRdb's copy keeps in-frame clones and lacks some. Among 90,000 to 150,000 clones listed, over 75% were seen once. Sample: peripheral blood. The clonotype comes from a man aged 50 or older with acute or convalescent COVID-19.

As DNA, the CDR3 is TGTGCCAGCAGCCCTTCCGCTAACTATGGCTACACCTTC. This codes for CASSPSANYGYTF. V gene TRBV7-9 combines with J gene TRBJ1-2; D is uncertain. The germline V and J ends were trimmed by 5 bases and 0 bases, with 7 bases remaining between them. The CDR3 spans 13 residues. The germline V gene has CDR1 SEHNR and CDR2 FQNEAQ (reference sequence).